Below are 11 T cell receptor beta chains sequenced from a single sample in a study of control samples from healthy donors and cancer patients. Clones were read by immunoSEQ multiplex PCR, and TCRdb kept only the in-frame ones, dropping some. Among about 160,000 clones listed, 94% were seen once. Sequencing was done on a sample of blood. These receptors were taken from a woman between 35 and 50 years old in good health.

This chain uses TRBV6-2 or TRBV6-3 with TRBJ2-1; 13 nucleotides line up with TRBD2. This CDR3 contains 20 residues. In germline, CDR1 is MNHEY, CDR2 SVGEGT. V gave up 2 bases and J gave up 1 base; unmatched junction bases: 11. CDR3 sequence: CASSYPTSGRALISYNEQFF. For the CDR3, the DNA is TGTGCCAGCAGTTACCCCACTAGCGGGAGGGCCCTTATTTCCTACAATGAGCAGTTCTTC.

This sequence joins TRBV7-8 and TRBJ1-5; D is possibly TRBD1 (6 bases). V was clipped by 1 base and J by 0 bases, with 10 bases between them. Germline assignment: CDR1 SGHVS and CDR2 FQNEAQ. CDR3 length: 16 residues. The CDR3 is CASSLDQGYSNQPQHF. In DNA, the CDR3 is TGTGCCAGCAGCTTAGATCAGGGGTATAGCAATCAGCCCCAGCATTTT.

CDR3 loop: CASSPRAGRNTEAFF. In DNA form, the CDR3 reads TGTGCCAGCAGTCCCAGGGCAGGGAGGAACACTGAAGCTTTCTTT. The chain joins TRBV27 to TRBJ1-1, with D perhaps TRBD1 (5 bases). The germline CDR1 and CDR2 sequences are MNHEY and SMNVEV (reference sequence). V lost 5 bases and J lost 1, with 14 bases in between. This CDR3 is built from 15 residues.

V usage is TRBV12-3 or TRBV12-4 and J usage is TRBJ1-1; a weak D match, TRBD1 (5 bases). This CDR3 comprises 12 residues. V was shortened by 3 bases and J by 4 bases, with 6 bases between the two germline ends. The CDR3 DNA reads TGTGCCAGCAGTTTGGGGGTCACTGAAGCTTTCTTT. It translates to CASSLGVTEAFF.

V and J are TRBV4-3 and TRBJ1-4; D might be TRBD1 (5 bases). V dropped 3 bases and J dropped 6 bases, with 14 bases sitting between them. Germline CDR1 and CDR2: LGHNA and YSLEER. This CDR3 is 15 amino acids long. The chain's CDR3 is CASSQNRGGYEKLFF. The CDR3 DNA reads TGCGCCAGCAGCCAGAACCGGGGGGGGTATGAAAAACTGTTTTTT.

V gene TRBV19 combines with J gene TRBJ2-7; 9 bases agree with TRBD2. J gave up 6 bases and V 6 bases, and 18 bases lay outside the gene matches. The CDR3 is 17 residues long. Germline V gives CDR1 LNHDA, CDR2 SQIVND (reference sequence). CDR3 coding DNA: TGTGCCAGTAGCCTCCGGGAATTGGCGGGAGGGCCGGGCGAGCAGTACTTC. Amino acid sequence: CASSLRELAGGPGEQYF. Combining the CDR3 with reference TRBV19 and TRBJ2-7 gives the whole variable domain DGGITQSPKYLFRKEGQNVTLSCEQNLNHDAMYWYRQDPGQGLRLIYYSQIVNDFQKGDIAEGYSVSREKKESFPLTVTSAQKNPTAFYLCASSLRELAGGPGEQYFGPGTRLTVT.

The gene calls are TRBV7-9 and TRBJ2-7, with D hard to call. CDR3 size: 14 residues. CDR1 SEHNR and CDR2 FQNEAQ come from the germline V gene (reference sequence). Trimming removed 5 bases from V and 6 bases from J, with 17 bases in between. The CDR3, as DNA: TGTGCCAGCAGCAGGATGAGAAAGTCTGGCGAGCAGTACTTC. Translated: CASSRMRKSGEQYF.

The V and J genes are TRBV11-2 and TRBJ2-1, with D possibly being TRBD1 (8 bases). The CDR3 sequence is 14 residues long. V was shortened by 4 bases and J by 7 bases, with 14 bases between the two germline ends. Germline CDR1 and CDR2: SGHAT and FQNNGV. The DNA of the CDR3 is TGTGCCAGCAGCTCCAACAGGGGGGGGAATGAGCAGTTCTTC. Residues: CASSSNRGGNEQFF.

The chain joins TRBV5-1 to TRBJ2-7; 15 nucleotides align to TRBD2. The CDR3 totals 15 residues. CDR1 is SGHRS, CDR2 YFSETQ, per germline. Losses at the gene ends were 4 bases for V and 4 bases for J; bases not matched to a gene: 3. The CDR3 loop is CASSVGTSGRYEQYF. CDR3 nucleotides: TGCGCCAGCAGCGTAGGGACTAGCGGGAGGTACGAGCAGTACTTC.

The chain combines TRBV7-9 with TRBJ2-6; TRBD2 aligns across 7 bases. Trimming took 5 bases from V and 0 from J; bases not matched to a gene: 10. Germline CDR1 and CDR2: SEHNR and FQNEAQ (reference sequence). CDR3 length: 18 amino acids. CDR3 coding DNA: TGTGCCAGCAGCACCAGACTAGCTCTCCGCTCTGGGGCCAACGTCCTGACTTTC. Translated, it gives CASSTRLALRSGANVLTF.

The V call is TRBV19, the J call TRBJ1-5, with 7 bases fitting TRBD1. J gave up 2 bases and V 5 bases, and 6 bases lay outside the gene matches. The CDR3 is 15 residues long. Germline CDR1 reads LNHDA; CDR2 reads SQIVND (reference sequence). CDR3 in DNA: TGTGCCAGTAGTTTACAGGGGAACGGCAATCAGCCCCAGCATTTT. It is translated as CASSLQGNGNQPQHF.